These 15 T cell receptor beta chains were all obtained from the same sample, sequenced in a study of T cell responses to AZD1222 COVID-19 vaccine. The repertoire was sequenced with immunoSEQ multiplex PCR; TCRdb's copy has only in-frame clones and lacks some. The data hold 140,000 or so clones, with about 92% observed a single time. Source: peripheral blood, taken after recovery from COVID-19. The receptors shown here come from an adult who had recovered from COVID-19.

This clone was recorded only once. The genes are TRBV15 and TRBJ2-7; no reliable D call. This CDR3 spans 12 amino acids. Trimming pared 2 bases from V and 3 bases from J, leaving 5 bases between. CDR1 and CDR2 (germline): LNHNV, YYDKDF (reference sequence). The CDR3 loop reads CATSRNYYEQYF. The CDR3 nucleotides are TGTGCCACCAGCAGAAATTACTACGAGCAGTACTTC.

This clone was detected a few times. The chain combines TRBV6-1 with TRBJ1-2; no reliable D call. The CDR3 has 15 residues. The V end lost 3 bases, the J end lost 4 bases, and 15 bases lay between the germline ends. Germline V gene lookup returns CDR1 MNHNS and CDR2 SASEGT. The CDR3 loop reads CASSEAVRVGYGYTF. In nucleotides, the CDR3 is TGTGCCAGCAGTGAGGCAGTTCGGGTAGGCTATGGCTACACCTTC.

The chain is built from TRBV11-2 and TRBJ2-4; 7 bases are shared with TRBD1. The CDR3 has 19 amino acids. Germline V gene lookup returns CDR1 SGHAT and CDR2 FQNNGV. The V and J ends lost 4 bases and 0 bases, in that order; junction bases with no gene match: 15. The CDR3 coding sequence is TGTGCCAGCAGCTCCCTGATTTATTCCGGGACAGTAGCCAAAAACATTCAGTACTTC. This codes for CASSSLIYSGTVAKNIQYF. Complete variable domain (other parts from reference TRBV11-2 and TRBJ2-4): EAGVAQSPRYKIIEKRQSVAFWCNPISGHATLYWYQQILGQGPKLLIQFQNNGVVDDSQLPKDRFSAERLKGVDSTLKIQPAKLEDSAVYLCASSSLIYSGTVAKNIQYFGAGTRLSVL.

The rearrangement uses TRBV5-1 and TRBJ1-2; 8 bases are a match to TRBD1. V was pared by 4 bases and J by 6 bases, with 2 bases of the junction left unmatched. This CDR3 comprises 12 residues. Germline V gene sequence: CDR1 SGHRS, CDR2 YFSETQ. The CDR3 DNA is TGCGCCAGCAGCCTGGGACAGGATGGCTACACCTTC. Translation: CASSLGQDGYTF. Combining the CDR3 with reference TRBV5-1 and TRBJ1-2 gives the whole variable domain KAGVTQTPRYLIKTRGQQVTLSCSPISGHRSVSWYQQTPGQGLQFLFEYFSETQRNKGNFPGRFSGRQFSNSRSEMNVSTLELGDSALYLCASSLGQDGYTFGSGTRLTVV.

This chain uses TRBV9 with TRBJ1-6; D call uncertain. V was cut by 2 bases and J by 9 bases, with 15 bases left in between. CDR1 and CDR2 from the germline V gene are SGDLS and YYNGEE. The CDR3 consists of 15 residues. CDR3 residues: CASSVEGRPGSPLHF. CDR3 in DNA: TGTGCCAGCAGCGTTGAGGGTCGGCCTGGTTCACCCCTCCACTTT.

The gene calls are TRBV19 and TRBJ2-1; possible D gene TRBD1, 6 bases. The CDR3 has 15 amino acids. The V gene lost 3 bases and the J gene lost 7 bases, with 16 bases spanning the gap. Germline CDR1 is LNHDA and CDR2 is SQIVND (reference sequence). CDR3 region: CASSIPYAGANEQFF. The CDR3 coding sequence is TGTGCCAGTAGTATCCCCTATGCAGGGGCGAATGAGCAGTTCTTC.

The rearrangement joins TRBV7-6 to TRBJ2-7; D not resolved. V dropped 1 base and J dropped 7 bases, with 11 bases sitting between them. Germline V gene sequence: CDR1 SGHVS, CDR2 FNYEAQ. CDR3 length: 13 amino acids. CDR3 amino acids: CASSLDPSGEQYF. DNA of the CDR3: TGTGCCAGCAGCTTAGATCCTTCTGGGGAGCAGTACTTC.

Details on this clone: This sample also contains other DNA sequences that code for the same CDR3. The genes are TRBV28 and TRBJ2-2, with TRBD2 matching 7 bases. This CDR3 is 15 amino acids long. Looked up from germline, CDR1 is MDHEN and CDR2 is SYDVKM. V gave up 6 bases and J gave up 1 base; unmatched junction bases: 5. The CDR3 DNA follows: TGTGCCAGCAGCTCCGGGACTAAGAACACCGGGGAGCTGTTTTTT. Its protein is CASSSGTKNTGELFF.

The chain has TRBV28 and TRBJ1-1; D unclear. The length of the CDR3 is 15 residues. Germline values: CDR1 MDHEN, CDR2 SYDVKM. Trimming shortened V by 4 bases and J by 7 bases, and 19 bases separated the two germline ends. The CDR3 nucleotides read TGTGCCAGCAGTTCCTACCGGAGCTTCAGGCATGAAGCTTTCTTT. Residues: CASSSYRSFRHEAFF.

The CDR3 sequence: CASRDRGDEQYF. The CDR3 nucleotides are TGTGCCAGCCGGGACAGGGGAGACGAGCAGTACTTC. This chain joins TRBV19 and TRBJ2-7, with 10 positions matching TRBD1. CDR1 LNHDA and CDR2 SQIVND come from the germline V gene (reference sequence). The CDR3 loop spans 12 amino acids. J gave up 5 bases and V 9 bases, and 4 bases lay outside the gene matches.

The chain is built from TRBV9 and TRBJ2-1, with a tentative D call TRBD1 (5 bases). Germline V gene lookup returns CDR1 SGDLS and CDR2 YYNGEE. The CDR3 is 14 residues long. V lost 3 bases to trimming and J lost 1 base, with 8 bases between them. In nucleotides, the CDR3 is TGTGCCAGCAGCGAGGCAGGGTCCTACAATGAGCAGTTCTTC. Amino acid sequence: CASSEAGSYNEQFF. Variable domain in full (rest from reference TRBV9 and TRBJ2-1): DSGVTQTPKHLITATGQRVTLRCSPRSGDLSVYWYQQSLDQGLQFLIQYYNGEERAKGNILERFSAQQFPDLHSELNLSSLELGDSALYFCASSEAGSYNEQFFGPGTRLTVL.

V and J are TRBV6-1 and TRBJ1-3; no firm D call. Trimming pared 3 bases from V and 3 bases from J, leaving 9 bases between. The V gene's germline CDR1 is MNHNS and CDR2 SASEGT. The CDR3 is 14 residues long. CDR3 DNA: TGTGCCAGCAGTGAGCGGGAGTTTGGAAACACCATATATTTT. It translates to CASSEREFGNTIYF.

The chain employs TRBV2 and TRBJ2-1; the match to TRBD2 covers 8 bases. Germline V gene lookup returns CDR1 SNHLY and CDR2 FYNNEI. The CDR3 covers 13 residues. Unmatched junction bases numbered 6, after V lost 1 base and J lost 13 bases. CDR3 bases: TGTGCCAGCAGTGAAGTAAGAAGCGGGAGCCAGTTCTTC. It translates to CASSEVRSGSQFF. Full variable domain (outside the CDR3, taken from reference TRBV2 and TRBJ2-1): EPEVTQTPSHQVTQMGQEVILRCVPISNHLYFYWYRQILGQKVEFLVSFYNNEISEKSEIFDDQFSVERPDGSNFTLKIRSTKLEDSAMYFCASSEVRSGSQFFGPGTRLTVL.

The chain has TRBV27 and TRBJ2-1, with D possibly TRBD2 on 5 matching bases. Trimming took 3 bases from V and 0 from J, leaving 18 bases between them. The germline gives CDR1 MNHEY, CDR2 SMNVEV (reference sequence). The CDR3 sequence is 18 residues long. CDR3 protein: CASSLNGLDSSSYNEQFF. For the CDR3, the DNA is TGTGCCAGCAGTTTGAATGGACTGGATTCGAGCTCCTACAATGAGCAGTTCTTC.

CDR3 nucleotides: TGTGCCAGCAGCTTAGGTTTAGAGAGGACGGAGACCCAGTACTTC. This sequence encodes CASSLGLERTETQYF. The chain recombines TRBV7-9 with TRBJ2-5; no clear D. Germline CDR1 is SEHNR and CDR2 is FQNEAQ (reference sequence). The CDR3 loop spans 15 amino acids. The ends were cut back, 1 base at V and 5 bases at J, with 14 bases in the middle.